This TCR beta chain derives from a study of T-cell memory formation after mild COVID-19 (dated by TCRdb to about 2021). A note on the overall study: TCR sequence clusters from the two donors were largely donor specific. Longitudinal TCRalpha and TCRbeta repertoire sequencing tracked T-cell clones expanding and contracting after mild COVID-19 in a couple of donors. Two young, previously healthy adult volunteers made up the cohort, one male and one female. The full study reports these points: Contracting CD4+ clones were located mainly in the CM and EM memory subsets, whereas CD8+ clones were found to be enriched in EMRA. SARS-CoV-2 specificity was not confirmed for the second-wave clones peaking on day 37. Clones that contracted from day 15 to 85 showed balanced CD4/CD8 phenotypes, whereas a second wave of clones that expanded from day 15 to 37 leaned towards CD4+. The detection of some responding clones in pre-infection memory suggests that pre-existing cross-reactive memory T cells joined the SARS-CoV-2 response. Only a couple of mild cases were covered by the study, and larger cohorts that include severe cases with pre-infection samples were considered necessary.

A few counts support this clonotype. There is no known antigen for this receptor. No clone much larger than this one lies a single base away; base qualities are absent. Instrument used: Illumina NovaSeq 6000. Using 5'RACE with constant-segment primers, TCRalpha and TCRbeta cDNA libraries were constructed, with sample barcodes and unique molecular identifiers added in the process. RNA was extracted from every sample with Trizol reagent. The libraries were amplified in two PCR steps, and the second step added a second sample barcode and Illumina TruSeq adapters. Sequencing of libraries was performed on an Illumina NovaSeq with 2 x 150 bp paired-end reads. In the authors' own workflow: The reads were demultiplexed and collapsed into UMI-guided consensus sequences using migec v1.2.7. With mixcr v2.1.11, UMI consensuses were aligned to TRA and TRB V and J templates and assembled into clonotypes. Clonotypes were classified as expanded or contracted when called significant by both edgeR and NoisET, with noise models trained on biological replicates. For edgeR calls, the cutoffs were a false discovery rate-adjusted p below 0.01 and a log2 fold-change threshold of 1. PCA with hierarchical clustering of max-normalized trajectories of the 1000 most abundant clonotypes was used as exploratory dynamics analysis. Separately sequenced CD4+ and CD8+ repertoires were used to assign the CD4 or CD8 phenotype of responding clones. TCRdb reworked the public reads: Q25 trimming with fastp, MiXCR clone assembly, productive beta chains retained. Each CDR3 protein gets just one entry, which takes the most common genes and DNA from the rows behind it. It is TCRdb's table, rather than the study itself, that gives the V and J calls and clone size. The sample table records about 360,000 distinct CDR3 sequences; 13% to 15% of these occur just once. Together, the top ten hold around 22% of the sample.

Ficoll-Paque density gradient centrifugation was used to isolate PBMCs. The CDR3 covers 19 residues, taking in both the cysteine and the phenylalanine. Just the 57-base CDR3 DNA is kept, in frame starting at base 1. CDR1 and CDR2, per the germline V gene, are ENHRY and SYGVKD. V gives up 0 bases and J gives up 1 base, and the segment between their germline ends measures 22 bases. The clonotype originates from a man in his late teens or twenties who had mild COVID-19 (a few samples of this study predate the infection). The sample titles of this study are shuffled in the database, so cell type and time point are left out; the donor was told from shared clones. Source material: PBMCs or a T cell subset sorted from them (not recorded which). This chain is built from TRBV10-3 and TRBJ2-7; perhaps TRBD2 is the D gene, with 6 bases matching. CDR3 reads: CAISESAFGSGRTSYEQYF. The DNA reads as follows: TGTGCCATCAGTGAGTCGGCCTTCGGCAGCGGGCGCACGTCCTACGAGCAGTACTTC.